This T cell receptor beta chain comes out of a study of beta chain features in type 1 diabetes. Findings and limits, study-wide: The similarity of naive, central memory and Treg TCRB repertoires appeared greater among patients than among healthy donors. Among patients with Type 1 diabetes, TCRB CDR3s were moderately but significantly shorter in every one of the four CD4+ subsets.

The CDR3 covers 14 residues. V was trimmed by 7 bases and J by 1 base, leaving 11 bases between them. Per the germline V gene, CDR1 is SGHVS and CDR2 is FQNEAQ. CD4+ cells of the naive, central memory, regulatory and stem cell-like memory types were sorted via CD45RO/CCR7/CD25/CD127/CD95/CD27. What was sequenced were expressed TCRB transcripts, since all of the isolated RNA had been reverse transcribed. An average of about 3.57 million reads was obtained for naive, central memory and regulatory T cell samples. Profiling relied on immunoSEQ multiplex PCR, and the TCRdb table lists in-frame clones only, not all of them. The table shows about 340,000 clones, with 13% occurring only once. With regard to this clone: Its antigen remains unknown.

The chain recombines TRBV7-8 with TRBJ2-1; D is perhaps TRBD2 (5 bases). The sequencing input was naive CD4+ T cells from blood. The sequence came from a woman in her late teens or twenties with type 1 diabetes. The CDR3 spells CASTLERSYNEQFF. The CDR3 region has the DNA TGTGCCAGCACCTTGGAGCGGTCCTACAATGAGCAGTTCTTC.